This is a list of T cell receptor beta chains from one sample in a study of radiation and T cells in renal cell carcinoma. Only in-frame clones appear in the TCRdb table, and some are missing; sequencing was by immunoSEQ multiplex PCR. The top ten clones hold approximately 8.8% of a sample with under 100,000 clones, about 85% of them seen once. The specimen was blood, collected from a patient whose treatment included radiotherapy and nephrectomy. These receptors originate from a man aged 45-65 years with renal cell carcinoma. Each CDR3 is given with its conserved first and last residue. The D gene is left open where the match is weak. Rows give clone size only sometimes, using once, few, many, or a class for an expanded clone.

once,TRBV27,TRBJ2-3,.,CASSLSRFADTQYF,TGTGCCAGCAGTTTATCCAGATTCGCAGATACGCAGTATTTT
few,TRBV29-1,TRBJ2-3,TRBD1,CSVEGTGVTDTQYF,TGCAGCGTTGAAGGGACAGGGGTTACAGATACGCAGTATTTT
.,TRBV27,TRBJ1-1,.,CASSFFGTEAFF,TGTGCCAGCAGTTTCTTCGGCACTGAAGCTTTCTTT
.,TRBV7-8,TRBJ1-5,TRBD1,CASSPREGGIQPQHF,TGTGCCAGCAGCCCTAGGGAAGGGGGCATTCAGCCCCAGCATTTT
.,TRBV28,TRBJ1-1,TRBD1,CASRETGWVTEAFF,TGTGCCAGCAGGGAGACAGGGTGGGTCACTGAAGCTTTCTTT
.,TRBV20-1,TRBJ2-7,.,CSAQALAEQYF,TGCAGTGCTCAGGCCCTAGCGGAGCAGTACTTC
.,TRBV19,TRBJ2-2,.,CASTLPEAGELFF,TGTGCCAGTACCCTACCAGAGGCCGGGGAGCTGTTTTTT
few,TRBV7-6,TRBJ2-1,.,CASSVKLGDEQFF,TGTGCCAGCAGCGTAAAACTGGGCGATGAGCAGTTCTTC
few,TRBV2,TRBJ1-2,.,CASSEEGQGYGYTF,TGTGCCAGCAGTGAGGAGGGGCAAGGGTATGGCTACACCTTC
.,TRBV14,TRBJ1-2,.,CASSQVNLPSYGYTF,TGTGCCAGCAGCCAGGTGAATTTGCCATCCTATGGCTACACCTTC
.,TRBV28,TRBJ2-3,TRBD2,CASSSEGLAGAVGADTQYF,TGTGCCAGCAGTTCCGAGGGGTTAGCGGGAGCGGTGGGTGCAGATACGCAGTATTTT
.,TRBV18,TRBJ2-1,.,CASSRTRGNEQFF,TGTGCCAGCTCACGTACGAGGGGCAATGAGCAGTTCTTC
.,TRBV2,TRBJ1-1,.,CASSEAGNTEAFF,TGTGCCAGCAGTGAAGCCGGGAACACTGAAGCTTTCTTT
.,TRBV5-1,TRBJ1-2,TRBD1,CASSPGTGGDGYTF,TGCGCCAGCAGCCCTGGGACAGGGGGCGATGGCTACACCTTC
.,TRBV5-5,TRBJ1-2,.,CASSLGGDYGYTF,TGTGCCAGCAGCTTGGGTGGGGATTATGGCTACACCTTC
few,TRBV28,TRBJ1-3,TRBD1,CASSLDRGGLGTIYF,TGTGCCAGCAGTTTAGACAGGGGCGGGCTGGGGACCATATATTTT
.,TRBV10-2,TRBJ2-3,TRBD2,CASSNYQREGSDTQYF,TGCGCCAGCAGTAATTACCAGCGGGAGGGGTCAGATACGCAGTATTTT
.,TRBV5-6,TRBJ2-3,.,CASSPIGAGSTDTQYF,TGTGCCAGCAGTCCCATTGGGGCAGGGAGCACAGATACGCAGTATTTT
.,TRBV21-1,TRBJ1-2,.,CASSKDQVF,TGTGCCAGCAGCAAAGACCAGGTCTTC
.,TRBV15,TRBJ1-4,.,CATSRDRGTPNEKLFF,TGTGCCACCAGCAGAGATCGGGGGACTCCTAATGAAAAACTGTTTTTT
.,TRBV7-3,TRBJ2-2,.,CASSSAGDGELFF,TGTGCCAGCAGCTCCGCTGGGGACGGGGAGCTGTTTTTT
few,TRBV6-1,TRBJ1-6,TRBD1,CASSERQGVYNSPLHF,TGTGCCAGCAGTGAAAGACAGGGGGTTTATAATTCACCCCTCCACTTT
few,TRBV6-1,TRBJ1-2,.,CASSESTNYGYTF,TGTGCCAGCAGTGAAAGTACTAACTATGGCTACACCTTC
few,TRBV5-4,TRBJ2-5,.,CASSPGADETQYF,TGTGCCAGCTCTCCAGGGGCGGATGAGACCCAGTACTTC
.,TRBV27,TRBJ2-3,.,CASSLSRGSDTQYF,TGTGCCAGCAGTTTATCGCGGGGATCAGATACGCAGTATTTT
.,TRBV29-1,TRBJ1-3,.,CSVAPGSGGNTIYF,TGCAGCGTTGCCCCAGGGAGCGGTGGAAACACCATATATTTT
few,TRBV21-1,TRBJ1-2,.,CASSTEGGLNYGYTF,TGTGCCAGCAGCACCGAGGGGGGGCTTAACTATGGCTACACCTTC
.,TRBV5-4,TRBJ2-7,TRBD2,CASSRRGGSYEQYF,TGTGCCAGCAGCCGTCGGGGGGGCTCCTACGAGCAGTACTTC
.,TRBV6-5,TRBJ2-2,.,CASSERDTGELFF,TGTGCCAGCAGTGAGAGGGACACCGGGGAGCTGTTTTTT
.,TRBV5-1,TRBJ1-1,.,CASSLDGGQSNSAFF,TGCGCCAGCAGCTTGGACGGGGGGCAGTCTAATTCGGCTTTCTTT
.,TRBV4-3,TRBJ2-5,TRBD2,CASSQEPAGGSQETQYF,TGCGCCAGCAGCCAAGAACCAGCGGGGGGATCACAAGAGACCCAGTACTTC
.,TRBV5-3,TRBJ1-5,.,CARSLQGQPQHF,TGTGCCAGAAGCTTACAGGGCCAGCCCCAGCATTTT
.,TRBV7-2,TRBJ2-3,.,CASSRGVTDTQYF,TGTGCCAGCTCCCGTGGGGTCACAGATACGCAGTATTTT
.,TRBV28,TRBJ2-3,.,CASSSPGDITDTQYF,TGTGCCAGCAGTTCCCCGGGAGATATAACAGATACGCAGTATTTT
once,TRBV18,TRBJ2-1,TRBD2,CASSMAGALTYNEQFF,TGTGCCAGCTCAATGGCGGGAGCGTTGACCTACAATGAGCAGTTCTTC
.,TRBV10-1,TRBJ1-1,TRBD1,CASKPGQGADTEAFF,TGCGCCAGCAAACCGGGACAGGGGGCGGACACTGAAGCTTTCTTT
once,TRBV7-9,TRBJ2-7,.,CASSLGGTSYEQYF,TGTGCCAGCAGCTTAGGTGGGACAAGCTACGAGCAGTACTTC
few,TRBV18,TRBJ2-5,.,CASSPNRGGETQYF,TGTGCCAGCTCACCAAACAGGGGGGGAGAGACCCAGTACTTC
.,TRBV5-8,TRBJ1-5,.,CASSPTGPYSNQPQHF,TGTGCCAGCAGCCCCACAGGGCCGTATAGCAATCAGCCCCAGCATTTT
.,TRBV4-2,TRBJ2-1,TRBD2,CASSQPLAGQNNEQFF,TGTGCCAGCAGCCAACCTCTAGCGGGCCAGAACAATGAGCAGTTCTTC
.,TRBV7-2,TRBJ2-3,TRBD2,CASSNRLAGTDTQYF,TGTGCCAGCAGCAATCGACTAGCGGGGACAGATACGCAGTATTTT
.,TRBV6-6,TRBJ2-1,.,CASSQPGVNEQFF,TGTGCCAGCAGTCAACCAGGGGTGAATGAGCAGTTCTTC
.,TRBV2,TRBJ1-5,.,CASSKSGGPSNQPQHF,TGTGCCAGCAGTAAATCGGGGGGACCTAGCAATCAGCCCCAGCATTTT
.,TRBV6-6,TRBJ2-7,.,CASSYGGPGEQYF,TGTGCCAGCAGTTATGGGGGGCCGGGGGAGCAGTACTTC
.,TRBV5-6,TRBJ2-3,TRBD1,CASSPTGGSTDTQYF,TGTGCCAGCAGCCCGACAGGGGGTAGCACAGATACGCAGTATTTT
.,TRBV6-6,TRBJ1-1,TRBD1,CASSPLMVGTGGSFF,TGTGCCAGCAGTCCCTTAATGGTAGGGACAGGGGGTTCTTTCTTT
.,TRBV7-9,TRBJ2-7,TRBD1,CASSRTGEEQYF,TGTGCCAGCAGCCGCACAGGGGAAGAGCAGTACTTC
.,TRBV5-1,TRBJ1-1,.,CASSLVGDNTEAFF,TGCGCCAGCAGCTTGGTAGGGGACAACACTGAAGCTTTCTTT
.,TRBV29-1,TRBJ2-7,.,CSVLGQERYEQYF,TGCAGCGTTCTCGGGCAGGAACGGTACGAGCAGTACTTC
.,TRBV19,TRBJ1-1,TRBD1,CASSLMSGGGGEAFF,TGTGCCAGTAGCTTGATGTCAGGGGGTGGTGGTGAAGCTTTCTTT
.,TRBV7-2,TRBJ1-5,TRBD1,CASSLDTGAGQPQHF,TGTGCCAGCAGCTTAGACACAGGGGCGGGTCAGCCCCAGCATTTT
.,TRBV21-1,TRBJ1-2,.,CASSKGEIGDRVYGYTF,TGTGCCAGCAGCAAAGGAGAGATCGGGGACAGAGTCTATGGCTACACCTTC
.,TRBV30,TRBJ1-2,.,CAWSLNYGYTF,TGTGCCTGGTCACTTAACTATGGCTACACCTTC
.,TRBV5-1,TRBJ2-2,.,CASSLELQTGELFF,TGCGCCAGCAGCTTGGAGCTTCAAACCGGGGAGCTGTTTTTT
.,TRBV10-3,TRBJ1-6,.,CAISEGDNSPLHF,TGTGCCATCAGTGAGGGCGATAATTCACCCCTCCACTTT